Listed below are T cell receptor beta chains from one sample, sequenced in a study of identifying expanded T cells in peripheral blood. TCRdb keeps only in-frame clones here, not all; method: immunoSEQ multiplex PCR. The sample has 85,000 to 90,000 clones, about 86% seen once. Sequenced: blood. The receptors come from a person between 18 and 70 years old in good health. Each CDR3 is given without its conserved first and last residue. Each record gives: J gene, V gene, CDR3 protein.

TRBJ2-6	TRBV4-1	ASSQDPGQGPSLANVLT
TRBJ1-1	TRBV11-2	ASSSGQNTEAF
TRBJ1-1	TRBV18	ASSPPGGRTEAF
TRBJ2-3	TRBV5-1	ASSPEGGEFVDTQY
TRBJ2-1	TRBV7-9	ASSFGWGSNEQF
TRBJ1-2	TRBV27	ASSPGGARGYT
TRBJ1-1	TRBV9	ASSTGQGGTEAF
TRBJ1-1	TRBV5-1	ASSLEPTRGAF
TRBJ2-7	TRBV9	ASSAQGYEQY
TRBJ2-7	TRBV27	ASSRAWDSSYEQY
TRBJ2-5	TRBV4-2	ASSQSTPGQGVKTQY
TRBJ1-6	TRBV19	ATSWEGGRSPLH
TRBJ1-1	TRBV11-2	ASSLVWVMNTEAF
TRBJ1-6	TRBV7-9	ASDSERGNSPLH
TRBJ2-1	TRBV5-6	ASSSAGFVNEQF
TRBJ1-1	TRBV15	ATSRGGVRVGNEAF
TRBJ1-1	TRBV7-7	ASSSQVNTEAF
TRBJ1-1	TRBV7-9	ASSPLAGGNTEAF
TRBJ2-2	TRBV19	ASSISGNTGELF
TRBJ1-1	TRBV5-5	ASSLAGGFCS
TRBJ1-1	TRBV19	ASSSQGNTEAF
TRBJ2-1	TRBV11-2	ASSSPISGLTYNEQF
TRBJ1-2	TRBV6-1	ASSEPSRRARYGYT
TRBJ1-1	TRBV7-8	ASKGPISNTEAF
TRBJ2-3	TRBV7-6	ASSLGFGAGATDTQY
TRBJ1-1	TRBV19	ASRYSPNDSPEAF
TRBJ1-3	TRBV6-5	ASSYFRQGRNTIY
TRBJ2-2	TRBV10-1	ASSDSGGAGSTGELF
TRBJ2-3	TRBV19	ASSMVDTQY
TRBJ1-6	TRBV7-2	ASSLAPGGPVH
TRBJ1-5	TRBV7-2	ASSLSINQPQH
TRBJ1-3	TRBV18	ASSHGQLDSGNTIY
TRBJ1-1	TRBV27	ASSYRPGDTEAF
TRBJ1-5	TRBV19	ASSHDSSGNQPQH
TRBJ1-5	TRBV7-2	ASSHRPQGSLNQPQH
TRBJ1-1	TRBV10-3	AISERGPNTEAF
TRBJ1-2	TRBV11-2	ASSATGTGSGYGYT
TRBJ2-5	TRBV13	ASSNPQDYGTQY
TRBJ2-7	TRBV7-9	ASSLEVGTARYEQY
TRBJ2-5	TRBV28	ASSLRGAGEETQY
TRBJ2-3	TRBV4-2	ASSQGLAGGTDTQY
TRBJ2-2	TRBV6-1	ASRANSANTGELF
TRBJ1-2	TRBV4-1	ASSQVGQGFRRT
TRBJ1-2	TRBV6-5	ASSFGIGGYT
TRBJ2-2	TRBV4-3	ASSQESQAAGTGELF
TRBJ2-1	TRBV7-3	ASSPNKLAAWIGNEQF
TRBJ2-6	TRBV7-9	ASSTQLSGANVLT
TRBJ1-4	TRBV29-1	SARRTNEKLF
TRBJ1-2	TRBV11-2	ASSFRGGNYGYT
TRBJ1-2	TRBV18	ASSPTSTGPPHGYT
TRBJ1-1	TRBV5-4	ASRQGQNTEAF
TRBJ1-5	TRBV6-5	ASRDRVDQPQH
TRBJ2-2	TRBV7-7	ASSSGTLNTGELF